Listed here are 11 T cell receptor beta chains from one sample, sequenced in a study of OX40 agonist ivuxolimab in advanced cancers. The library came from the immunoSEQ multiplex PCR assay. TCRdb provides this immuneACCESS table in a form limited to in-frame rearrangements. Some clones are lacking; in checked studies, under half of them reflect an unresolved V gene, and why the rest are absent is not known. The sample table records 65,000 to 85,000 clones; around 87% of these occur just once. The ten most abundant clones make up roughly 2.5% of the sample. Sequencing used CD4+ or CD8+ T cells sorted from blood, obtained in a trial of the OX40 agonist ivuxolimab. Receptors were obtained from an adult with an advanced solid tumor such as melanoma, head and neck, liver or kidney cancer.

V usage is TRBV11-2 and J usage is TRBJ1-4; maybe TRBD1 (6 bases). V was shortened by 1 base and J by 8 bases, with 14 bases between the two germline ends. Per germline, CDR1 SGHAT and CDR2 FQNNGV. CDR3 length: 15 amino acids. The chain's CDR3 is CASSLVTGWDEKLFF. The DNA for the CDR3 is TGTGCCAGCAGCTTAGTGACAGGCTGGGACGAAAAACTGTTTTTT.

The chain combines TRBV4-3 with TRBJ2-3, with D perhaps matching TRBD2 (5 bases). Germline assignment: CDR1 LGHNA and CDR2 YSLEER. The CDR3 has 13 residues. The V end lost 2 bases, the J end lost 6 bases, and 9 bases lay between the germline ends. Written as DNA, the CDR3 is TGCGCCAGCAGCCAAACTAGGCGTGATACGCAGTATTTT. As protein: CASSQTRRDTQYF.

V gene TRBV4-3 combines with J gene TRBJ2-5, with 8 nucleotides matching TRBD2. The CDR3 has 17 amino acids. Trimming took 4 bases from V and 1 from J; bases not matched to a gene: 11. Germline V gene sequence: CDR1 LGHNA, CDR2 YSLEER. This CDR3 reads CASSRMIAGNTQETQYF. In DNA form, the CDR3 reads TGCGCCAGCAGCCGGATGATAGCGGGAAATACCCAAGAGACCCAGTACTTC.

The chain recombines TRBV11-2 with TRBJ1-3; D gene ambiguous. CDR3 length: 14 residues. CDR1 is SGHAT, CDR2 FQNNGV, per germline. V shed 5 bases and J shed 4 bases, with 12 bases lying between them. The CDR3 reads CASSQGSKGNTIYF. The CDR3, as DNA: TGTGCCAGCAGCCAAGGGAGTAAGGGAAACACCATATATTTT.

V gene TRBV7-2 combines with J gene TRBJ2-5, with 9 positions matching TRBD1. The CDR3 totals 15 residues. Germline V lookup: CDR1 SGHTA, CDR2 FQGNSA. V was pared by 5 bases and J by 5 bases, with 9 bases of the junction left unmatched. CDR3 coding DNA: TGTGCCAGCAGCCGCGGCGGGGACAGGGCTGAGACCCAGTACTTC. It specifies CASSRGGDRAETQYF.

The rearrangement uses TRBV21-1 and TRBJ1-5. TRBV21-1 is an annotated pseudogene. The CDR3 loop spans 12 amino acids. The DNA for the CDR3 is TGTGCCAGCAGCGCCCGGACCGGCGCCCAGCATTTT. Translated: CASSARTGAQHF.

The rearrangement uses TRBV28 and TRBJ1-6, with TRBD1 matching over 7 bases. Germline loops: CDR1 MDHEN, CDR2 SYDVKM. V lost 9 bases, J lost 10 bases, and 12 bases stayed unmatched. The CDR3 is made up of 14 amino acids. CDR3 sequence reads: CASYDRAAKSPLHF. CDR3 DNA sequence: TGTGCCAGTTACGACAGGGCCGCAAAATCACCCCTCCACTTT.

This sequence joins TRBV6-1 and TRBJ1-5, with 8 positions matching TRBD1. From germline, CDR1 is MNHNS and CDR2 SASEGT. After removal of 1 base from V and 4 bases from J, the junction contained 12 bases not matched to a gene. CDR3 length equals 18 residues. The CDR3 loop is CASSEELTGALPNQPQHF. CDR3 sequence (DNA): TGTGCCAGCAGTGAAGAATTGACAGGGGCCCTCCCGAATCAGCCCCAGCATTTT.

This chain uses TRBV7-2 with TRBJ1-5; unclear D gene. The CDR3 runs 14 residues. The V end was cut by 1 base, the J end by 7 bases, with 11 bases between. Looked up from germline, CDR1 is SGHTA and CDR2 is FQGNSA. CDR3: CASSLEGPWQPQHF. CDR3 nucleotides: TGTGCCAGCAGCTTAGAGGGTCCTTGGCAGCCCCAGCATTTT.

The table lists this clone with a count of one. CDR3 sequence: CSVNRGLYGYTF. In DNA, the CDR3 is TGCAGCGTAAACAGGGGACTTTATGGCTACACCTTC. This chain connects TRBV29-1 to TRBJ1-2; TRBD1 matches at 7 bases. This CDR3 spans 12 amino acids. Losses at the gene ends were 6 bases for V and 5 bases for J; bases not matched to a gene: 6. CDR1 and CDR2 (germline): SQVTM, ANQGSEA.

Only one count was recorded for this clone. The V gene is TRBV19, the J gene TRBJ1-5; no firm D call. This CDR3 spans 15 amino acids. From germline, CDR1 is LNHDA and CDR2 SQIVND (reference sequence). Trimming shortened V by 3 bases and J by 4 bases, and 13 bases separated the two germline ends. Here the CDR3 reads CASSILDGINQPQHF. CDR3 sequence (DNA): TGTGCCAGTAGTATTCTGGACGGAATAAATCAGCCCCAGCATTTT.